This TCR beta chain was identified during a study of blood T cell repertoires in COVID-19. Study at large: Donors in the United States, Italy and Spain gave samples during acute or convalescent COVID-19. PBMCs, B-cell-depleted T cells, or T cells provided the cDNA or gDNA that made up the material.

Authors' analysis steps: From reference gene primer amplification, estimates of nucleated cell counts were derived. The data were produced by immunoSEQ multiplex PCR, yet TCRdb's version contains in-frame clones alone and is incomplete. The V and J calls and the clone size are those of that table, but D and trimming were determined from the DNA. The data show about 50,000 clones, with 75% to 85% seen just once and about 7.6% held by the top ten. This clone has just a few counts. This receptor was obtained from a human donor in a cohort sampled during active COVID-19. The source material was peripheral blood.

CDR3 residues: CASSPGQNEQFF. In DNA form, the CDR3 reads TGTGCCAGCAGCCCAGGACAGAATGAGCAGTTCTTC. The chain employs TRBV11-3 and TRBJ2-1, with a weak D call TRBD1 (6 bases). Germline assignment: CDR1 SGHNT and CDR2 YENEEA. Trimming shortened V by 5 bases and J by 7 bases, and 9 bases separated the two germline ends. The CDR3 runs to 12 residues.